This T cell receptor (beta chain) originates from a study of control samples from healthy donors and cancer patients. Assay: immunoSEQ multiplex PCR; the TCRdb copy retains only in-frame clones and omits some. The sample carries approximately 100,000 clones, approximately 84% recorded once. The CDR3 totals 13 residues. CDR1 and CDR2 from the germline V gene are LGHDT and YNNKEL (reference sequence). Trimming left V 3 bases short and J 11 bases short, with 16 bases between. Material: PBMCs. The genes are TRBV3-1 (or the pseudogene TRBV3-2) and TRBJ1-1; tentative D call: TRBD1 (5 bases). This sequence originates from a man between 70 and 80 years old with lung cancer. Written as DNA, the CDR3 is TGTGCCAGCAGCCACCCCTCGGGGGTCGGGGCTTTCTTT. This sequence encodes CASSHPSGVGAFF.